This T cell receptor beta chain was profiled in a study of blood T cells in healthy people across ages. A remark on this clonotype: What it binds is not known.

Sample-barcoded 5' priming and a J-beta primer mix drove a second PCR of roughly 6 to 12 cycles. TCRdb reanalysed the 5' RACE reads using MiXCR and keeps one entry per CDR3 protein. The sample lists over 1,300,000 distinct CDR3 sequences, 55% to 75% occurring once. V was trimmed by 3 bases and J by 4 bases, leaving 11 bases between them. The germline CDR1 and CDR2 sequences are ENHRY and SYGVKD. There are 14 residues in the CDR3. The study, taken as a whole, reports: Researchers said unsorted PBMCs prevented a conclusive naive versus antigen-experienced comparison.

The sample was blood. The genes are TRBV10-3 and TRBJ2-3; no clear D. This receptor was obtained from a man younger than 35 in good health. CDR3 bases: TGTGCCATCAGTGATGAGAGTTTCTCAGATACGCAGTATTTT. Its protein product is CAISDESFSDTQYF.